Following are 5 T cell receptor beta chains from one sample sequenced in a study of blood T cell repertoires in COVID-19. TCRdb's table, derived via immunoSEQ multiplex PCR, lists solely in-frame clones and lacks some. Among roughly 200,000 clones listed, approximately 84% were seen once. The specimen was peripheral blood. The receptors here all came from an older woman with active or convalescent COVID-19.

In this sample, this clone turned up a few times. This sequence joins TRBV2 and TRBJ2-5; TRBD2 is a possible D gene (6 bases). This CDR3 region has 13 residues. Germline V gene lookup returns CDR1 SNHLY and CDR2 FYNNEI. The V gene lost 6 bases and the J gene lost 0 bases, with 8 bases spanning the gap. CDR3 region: CASSTSYQETQYF. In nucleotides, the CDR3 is TGTGCCAGCAGCACTAGCTACCAAGAGACCCAGTACTTC.

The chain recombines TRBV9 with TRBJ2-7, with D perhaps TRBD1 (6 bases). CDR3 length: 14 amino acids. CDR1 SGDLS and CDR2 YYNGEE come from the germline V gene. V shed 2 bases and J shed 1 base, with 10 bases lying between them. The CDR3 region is CASSVTGTSYEQYF. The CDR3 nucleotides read TGTGCCAGCAGCGTCACCGGGACATCCTACGAGCAGTACTTC.

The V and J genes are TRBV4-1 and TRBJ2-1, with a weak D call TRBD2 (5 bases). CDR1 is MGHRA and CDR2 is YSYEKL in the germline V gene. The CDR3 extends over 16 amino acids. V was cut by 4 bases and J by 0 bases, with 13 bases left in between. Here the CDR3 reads CASSPLGLASYNEQFF. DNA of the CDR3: TGCGCCAGCAGCCCGTTAGGTCTAGCCTCCTACAATGAGCAGTTCTTC.

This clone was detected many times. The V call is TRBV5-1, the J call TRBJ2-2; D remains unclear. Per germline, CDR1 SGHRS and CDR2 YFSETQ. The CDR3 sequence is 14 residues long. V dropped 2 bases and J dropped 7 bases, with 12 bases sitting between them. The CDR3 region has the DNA TGCGCCAGCAGCTTCTTGGGCCTGGACGGGGAGCTGTTTTTT. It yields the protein CASSFLGLDGELFF. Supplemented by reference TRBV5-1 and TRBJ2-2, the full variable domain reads KAGVTQTPRYLIKTRGQQVTLSCSPISGHRSVSWYQQTPGQGLQFLFEYFSETQRNKGNFPGRFSGRQFSNSRSEMNVSTLELGDSALYLCASSFLGLDGELFFGEGSRLTVL.

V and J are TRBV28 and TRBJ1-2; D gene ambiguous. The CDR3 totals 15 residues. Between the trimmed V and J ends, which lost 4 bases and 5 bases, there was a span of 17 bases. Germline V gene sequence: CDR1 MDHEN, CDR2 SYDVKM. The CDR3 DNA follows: TGTGCCAGCAGTTCCTCCCCGAAGTCTAGTTATGGCTACACCTTC. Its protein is CASSSSPKSSYGYTF.